This entry concerns a single TCR beta chain. Its target is unknown. This CDR3 is 17 amino acids long. CDR1 is DFQATT, CDR2 SNEGSKA, per germline (reference sequence). Trimming stripped 3 bases from V and 3 bases from J, with 24 bases between. A CD8+CD4-CCR7+CD45RA+ phenotype served as the sorting definition for naive CD8 T cells. Libraries of bulk TCR were made by previously described methods (with listed TCR primers). Each CDR3 protein gets one entry after TCRdb re-called the PCR reads with MiXCR. The data hold approximately 550,000 distinct CDR3 sequences, with about a quarter observed a single time. The sample is drawn from a study of molecular identifiers for immune sequencing clone quantification. The study's findings and limits: Spiked Jurkat TCR RNA originating from one cell could reportedly be identified amid about a million naive cells. Identical TCR molecules sharing a barcode could underestimate highly expanded clone sizes.

Sequencing was performed on naive CD8+ T cells from blood, with Jurkat cell RNA spiked in. Subset reported: FACS-sorted CD8+CD4-CCR7+CD45RA+ naive T cells. The rearrangement uses TRBV20-1 and TRBJ2-7, with D perhaps TRBD1 or TRBD2 (6 bases each). The source is a human donor in good health. Some libraries in this study had Jurkat cell RNA spiked in. The CDR3 loop reads CSASAHGRQEPNYEQYF. The CDR3 DNA reads TGCAGTGCTAGTGCACACGGGAGACAGGAGCCGAACTACGAGCAGTACTTC.